This entry describes one T cell receptor (beta chain). The CDR3 runs to 15 residues. CDR1 is DFQATT, CDR2 SNEGSKA, per germline (reference sequence). V lost 6 bases and J lost 8; bases outside the gene matches: 14. TCRbeta library preparation incorporated unique molecular identifiers. One entry per CDR3 protein results from TCRdb running MiXCR on the PCR reads. The sample consists of around 680,000 distinct CDR3 sequences, roughly 17% of them appearing once. These data are taken from a study of T-cell reconstitution after alpha-beta-depleted transplantation in children. The source material was PBMCs from the stem cell graft donor, sampled from the stem cell graft. The chain links TRBV20-1 to TRBJ2-3; TRBD2 matches 10 bases. This sequence was found in a human donor who donated a stem cell graft to a child with acute myeloid leukemia. CDR3 nucleotide sequence: TGCAGTGCCAGCAGCGGGGGGGGACTCGGGACTACGCAGTATTTT. Its translation is CSASSGGGLGTTQYF.